The 32 T cell receptor beta chains below come from one sample, sequenced in a study of CD8 T cells in ankylosing spondylitis. A single record per CDR3 protein comes from TCRdb applying MiXCR to the 5' RACE reads. The data hold about 240,000 distinct CDR3 sequences, with roughly 8.6% observed a single time. Sequencing was carried out using blood, either unsorted or a sorted T cell fraction (not recorded which). The receptors were sampled from a male donor with ankylosing spondylitis or in good health (not recorded which).

This clonotype appeared many times. This sequence joins TRBV6-5 and TRBJ1-3; weak D call: TRBD1 (6 bases). The V gene's germline CDR1 is MNHEY and CDR2 SVGAGI. V shed 3 bases and J shed 0 bases, with 15 bases lying between them. CDR3 length: 17 amino acids. This CDR3 is CASSYPGHRRSGNTIYF. DNA for the CDR3: TGTGCCAGCAGTTATCCGGGACACCGACGCTCTGGAAACACCATATATTTT.

V usage is TRBV7-6 and J usage is TRBJ1-1; possibly TRBD1 for D (6 bases). Germline loops: CDR1 SGHVS, CDR2 FNYEAQ. The CDR3 totals 15 residues. The V end was cut by 5 bases, the J end by 4 bases, with 17 bases between. DNA for the CDR3: TGTGCCAGCAGCCCCCGGGGGGCTGGGGTCACTGAAGCTTTCTTT. It encodes CASSPRGAGVTEAFF.

This clonotype was counted ten times or more. This rearrangement joins TRBV5-1 to TRBJ1-1; D gene uncertain. Germline lookup yields CDR1 SGHRS and CDR2 YFSETQ. This CDR3 comprises 13 residues. The V gene lost 0 bases and the J gene lost 3 bases, with 6 bases spanning the gap. The CDR3 bases are TGCGCCAGCAGCTTGGGGGTATACACTGAAGCTTTCTTT. Amino acids: CASSLGVYTEAFF.

At least ten counts were recorded for this clonotype. The chain recombines TRBV29-1 with TRBJ2-3, with D possibly TRBD1 on 6 matching bases. The CDR3 loop spans 11 amino acids. Looked up from germline, CDR1 is SQVTM and CDR2 is ANQGSEA. Trimming left V 6 bases short and J 6 bases short, with 10 bases between. The CDR3 DNA sequence: TGCAGCGTGGCACAGGGTGATACGCAGTATTTT. Its translation is CSVAQGDTQYF.

This clonotype was seen many times. This chain links TRBV7-9 with TRBJ2-1; perhaps TRBD2 as D (6 bases). Germline V gene sequence: CDR1 SEHNR, CDR2 FQNEAQ (reference sequence). Trimming left V 5 bases short and J 4 bases short, with 12 bases between. The CDR3 spans 14 residues. In DNA, the CDR3 is TGTGCCAGCAGCCACCAGGAGGGGTACAATGAGCAGTTCTTC. It yields the protein CASSHQEGYNEQFF.

About this clonotype itself: With a much larger clone just one base away, this may be a read error. The chain links TRBV20-1 to TRBJ2-7; perhaps TRBD1 as D (6 bases). CDR3 size: 14 residues. The V gene's germline CDR1 is DFQATT and CDR2 SNEGSKA (reference sequence). In nucleotides, the CDR3 is TGCAGTGCTAGCGATACAGGGAAAATGTACGAGCAGTCCTTC. Amino acids: CSASDTGKMYEQSF.

This clonotype was observed many times. The chain is built from TRBV20-1 and TRBJ2-5; D unclear. This CDR3 has 12 residues. Trimming left V 6 bases short and J 5 bases short, with 13 bases between. CDR1 and CDR2 (germline): DFQATT, SNEGSKA (reference sequence). The CDR3 region is CSAMSSGETQYF. CDR3 nucleotide sequence: TGCAGTGCGATGTCTAGTGGTGAGACCCAGTACTTC.

This sequence joins TRBV27 and TRBJ2-1; maybe TRBD1 (5 bases). This CDR3 comprises 14 residues. The germline V gene has CDR1 MNHEY and CDR2 SMNVEV (reference sequence). V was pared by 3 bases and J by 8 bases, with 14 bases between. The chain's CDR3 is CASSFGSSRDEQFF. The CDR3 DNA is TGTGCCAGCAGTTTTGGGTCCAGCAGGGATGAGCAGTTCTTC.

At least ten counts were recorded for this clonotype. CDR3 bases: TGTGCCAGCAGTGTCCCCGCGGGGAACACCGGGGAGCTGTTTTTT. It translates to CASSVPAGNTGELFF. The chain links TRBV7-2 to TRBJ2-2; a possible D gene is TRBD2 (5 bases). The CDR3 contains 15 residues. CDR1 SGHTA and CDR2 FQGNSA come from the germline V gene. Trimming pared 6 bases from V and 1 base from J, leaving 12 bases between.

This clonotype was seen repeatedly, ten times or more. The V gene is TRBV5-1, the J gene TRBJ2-2; no clear D gene. V was cut by 3 bases and J by 8 bases, with 5 bases left in between. This CDR3 is 11 amino acids long. Germline assignment: CDR1 SGHRS and CDR2 YFSETQ. The CDR3 reads CASSSEGELFF. Here the CDR3 DNA reads TGCGCCAGCAGCTCCGAAGGGGAGCTGTTTTTT.

This clonotype has ten or more counts. The chain uses TRBV5-4 and TRBJ2-5, with D possibly being TRBD1 (6 bases). Per germline, CDR1 SGHNT and CDR2 YYREEE (reference sequence). The CDR3 has 15 amino acids. The germline V and J ends were trimmed by 5 bases and 5 bases, with 19 bases remaining between them. CDR3 sequence: CASRLGQIPEETQYF. CDR3 DNA: TGTGCCAGCAGACTGGGACAAATACCCGAGGAGACCCAGTACTTC.

Many counts were recorded for this clonotype. The chain links TRBV5-5 to TRBJ1-5; possibly TRBD1 for D (6 bases). V lost 3 bases, J lost 1 base, and 8 bases lay in between. The CDR3 totals 14 residues. From germline, CDR1 is SGHKS and CDR2 YYEKEE (reference sequence). The CDR3 spells CASSWGHSNQPQHF. The CDR3 nucleotides read TGTGCCAGCAGCTGGGGGCACAGCAATCAGCCCCAGCATTTT.

This clonotype came up many times. The chain is built from TRBV10-3 and TRBJ2-7, with 7 bases identical to TRBD1. Germline V lookup: CDR1 ENHRY, CDR2 SYGVKD. The CDR3 runs to 15 residues. After removal of 4 bases from V and 2 bases from J, the junction contained 8 bases not matched to a gene. The CDR3 DNA follows: TGTGCCATCAGTGGTTTGACAGGGTCCGCCTACGAGCAGTACTTC. Amino acid sequence: CAISGLTGSAYEQYF.

In this sample, this clonotype turned up many times. The chain uses TRBV7-2 and TRBJ1-5; no reliable D call. The V gene lost 5 bases and the J gene lost 0 bases, with 8 bases spanning the gap. Germline CDR1 SGHTA, CDR2 FQGNSA. The CDR3 has 14 amino acids. For the CDR3, the DNA is TGTGCCAGCAGCACCACCCATAGCAATCAGCCCCAGCATTTT. Translating it yields CASSTTHSNQPQHF. Full variable domain (remainder filled in from reference TRBV7-2 and TRBJ1-5): GAGVSQSPSNKVTEKGKDVELRCDPISGHTALYWYRQSLGQGLEFLIYFQGNSAPDKSGLPSDRFSAERTGGSVSTLTIQRTQQEDSAVYLCASSTTHSNQPQHFGDGTRLSIL.

This clonotype was found many times. The V gene is TRBV5-1, the J gene TRBJ1-1; D unresolved. CDR1 is SGHRS and CDR2 is YFSETQ in the germline V gene. This CDR3 is 14 amino acids long. V lost 4 bases and J lost 4, with 14 bases in between. The CDR3 DNA reads TGCGCCAGCAGCGCCTCCCGGGGTACCACTGAAGCTTTCTTT. Residues: CASSASRGTTEAFF.

The chain links TRBV7-8 to TRBJ2-3, with D hard to call. Per the germline V gene, CDR1 is SGHVS and CDR2 is FQNEAQ. The V end was cut by 0 bases, the J end by 0 bases, with 10 bases between. The CDR3 is 16 residues long. DNA for the CDR3: TGTGCCAGCAGCTTAGCCGGCTACACTAGCACAGATACGCAGTATTTT. Its protein is CASSLAGYTSTDTQYF.

This clonotype has a count of ten or more. This chain links TRBV20-1 with TRBJ2-3; TRBD2 is a possible D gene (7 bases). This CDR3 has 15 amino acids. Trimming stripped 3 bases from V and 6 bases from J, with 19 bases between. Germline V gene lookup returns CDR1 DFQATT and CDR2 SNEGSKA (reference sequence). The CDR3 sequence is CSARGVGGGLDTQYF. The CDR3 DNA sequence: TGCAGTGCTAGGGGGGTTGGCGGGGGCCTGGATACGCAGTATTTT.

This clonotype was recorded at least ten times. The rearrangement uses TRBV4-3 and TRBJ1-6; 7 positions agree with TRBD1. V lost 1 base and J lost 7; bases outside the gene matches: 10. This CDR3 is built from 17 residues. Germline V gene sequence: CDR1 LGHNA, CDR2 YSLEER. The CDR3 here is CASSQGQGRGRNSPLHF. CDR3 nucleotide sequence: TGCGCCAGCAGCCAAGGACAGGGACGGGGGAGGAATTCACCCCTCCACTTT.

This clonotype was seen many times. This rearrangement joins TRBV5-1 to TRBJ2-3; D possibly uses TRBD1 or TRBD2 (6 bases each). Trimming shortened V by 6 bases and J by 2 bases, and 13 bases separated the two germline ends. Germline CDR1 is SGHRS and CDR2 is YFSETQ. CDR3 length: 14 amino acids. CDR3 protein: CASTQRGATDTQYF. CDR3 bases: TGCGCCAGCACCCAGAGGGGGGCCACAGATACGCAGTATTTT. The whole variable domain, filled in from reference TRBV5-1 and TRBJ2-3, reads KAGVTQTPRYLIKTRGQQVTLSCSPISGHRSVSWYQQTPGQGLQFLFEYFSETQRNKGNFPGRFSGRQFSNSRSEMNVSTLELGDSALYLCASTQRGATDTQYFGPGTRLTVL.

In nucleotides, the CDR3 is TGCGCCAGCAGCTTGGACTGGCGGACCTACAATGAGCAGTTCTTC. Residues: CASSLDWRTYNEQFF. The chain carries TRBV5-1 and TRBJ2-1; D not certain. V shed 0 bases and J shed 2 bases, with 9 bases lying between them. The CDR3 sequence is 15 residues long. Germline V gives CDR1 SGHRS, CDR2 YFSETQ.

This clonotype was counted many times. DNA of the CDR3: TGTGCCAGCAGCAGACAGGGGATAGACACCGGGGAGCTGTTTTTT. Protein: CASSRQGIDTGELFF. The chain combines TRBV11-2 with TRBJ2-2, with 8 bases aligning to TRBD1. V was clipped by 5 bases and J by 3 bases; unmatched bases: 5. CDR1 and CDR2 (germline): SGHAT, FQNNGV. This CDR3 region has 15 residues.

Many counts were recorded for this clonotype. CDR3 DNA sequence: TGTGCCAGCAGTGATGGACAGGGTCTCTATGGCTACACCTTC. Amino acids: CASSDGQGLYGYTF. The rearrangement uses TRBV6-1 and TRBJ1-2; 8 nucleotides align to TRBD1. The CDR3 runs to 14 residues. The trim removed 3 bases at V and 4 bases at J, leaving 4 bases unmatched. Germline-derived CDR1 and CDR2 are MNHNS and SASEGT.

This clonotype appeared many times. This chain joins TRBV6-4 and TRBJ2-5; D is unresolved. The V gene's germline CDR1 is MRHNA and CDR2 SNTAGT. V gave up 4 bases and J gave up 3 bases, with 6 bases separating them. The CDR3 consists of 12 residues. In DNA form, the CDR3 reads TGTGCCAGCAGTGTATCGGAAGAGACCCAGTACTTC. Translating it yields CASSVSEETQYF.

This clonotype was observed many times. J is TRBJ2-2 and V is TRBV5-1, with D possibly TRBD2 on 5 matching bases. Germline V CDR1 and CDR2: SGHRS, YFSETQ. V lost 3 bases and J lost 1, with 7 bases in between. The CDR3 consists of 14 residues. Written as DNA, the CDR3 is TGCGCCAGCAGCTATCGGGAGAACACCGGGGAGCTGTTTTTT. Translating gives CASSYRENTGELFF.

The sample holds a few counts of this clonotype. The rearrangement uses TRBV3-1 and TRBJ1-3, with no clear D. The V gene's germline CDR1 is LGHDT and CDR2 YNNKEL (reference sequence). The CDR3 length is 14 residues. V was pared by 3 bases and J by 4 bases, with 10 bases between. The CDR3 nucleotides read TGTGCCAGCAGCCAGGGGAACTTGGGAAACACCATATATTTT. It is translated as CASSQGNLGNTIYF.

The genes are TRBV4-3 and TRBJ2-7; perhaps TRBD1 as D (6 bases). V was shortened by 0 bases and J by 3 bases, with 12 bases between the two germline ends. The germline CDR1 and CDR2 sequences are LGHNA and YSLEER. The CDR3 length is 15 residues. Here the CDR3 DNA reads TGCGCCAGCAGCCAAGACAGGGGAAGGGACTACGAGCAGTACTTC. Translation: CASSQDRGRDYEQYF.

Many counts were recorded for this clonotype. This sequence joins TRBV27 and TRBJ2-3; tentatively, D is TRBD1 (6 bases). The CDR3 runs to 17 residues. With 1 base removed from V and 2 bases from J, the gap between germline ends came to 16 bases. Per germline, CDR1 MNHEY and CDR2 SMNVEV (reference sequence). The CDR3 coding sequence is TGTGCCAGCAGTTTATTTCCAGGGGATTATTCCACAGATACGCAGTATTTT. Amino acid sequence: CASSLFPGDYSTDTQYF.

This clonotype was found many times. This chain's CDR3 is CASTVGLAGAYNEQFF. In DNA, the CDR3 is TGTGCCAGCACCGTAGGACTAGCGGGAGCCTACAATGAGCAGTTCTTC. The rearrangement uses TRBV5-5 and TRBJ2-1, with 13 bases identical to TRBD2. V gave up 6 bases and J gave up 2 bases; unmatched junction bases: 5. Germline V gene data show CDR1 as SGHKS and CDR2 as YYEKEE (reference sequence). The CDR3 has 16 amino acids.

This clonotype was seen many times. The rearrangement joins TRBV19 to TRBJ1-6; D perhaps matches TRBD1 (5 bases). V was cut by 6 bases and J by 10 bases, with 13 bases left in between. The germline V gene encodes CDR1 LNHDA and CDR2 SQIVND (reference sequence). The CDR3 totals 13 residues. CDR3 sequence: CASSPTRDSPLHF. CDR3 nucleotide sequence: TGTGCCAGTAGCCCTACTCGGGACTCACCCCTCCACTTT. Supplemented by reference TRBV19 and TRBJ1-6, the full variable domain reads DGGITQSPKYLFRKEGQNVTLSCEQNLNHDAMYWYRQDPGQGLRLIYYSQIVNDFQKGDIAEGYSVSREKKESFPLTVTSAQKNPTAFYLCASSPTRDSPLHFGNGTRLTVT.

In its sample, this clonotype was seen many times. V gene TRBV27 combines with J gene TRBJ1-1; D possibly corresponds to TRBD1 (5 bases). Germline V gene sequence: CDR1 MNHEY, CDR2 SMNVEV (reference sequence). The V gene lost 8 bases and the J gene lost 6 bases, with 22 bases spanning the gap. The CDR3 spans 15 residues. Here the CDR3 reads CASASLKLGRAEAFF. CDR3 bases: TGTGCCAGCGCCTCGTTAAAACTGGGGCGCGCTGAAGCTTTCTTT.

This clonotype was picked up many times. V usage is TRBV12-3 or TRBV12-4 and J usage is TRBJ2-2; 10 bases map to TRBD2. The CDR3 totals 15 residues. J gave up 4 bases and V 6 bases, and 5 bases lay outside the gene matches. The CDR3 here is CASRWGTSATGELFF. CDR3 DNA sequence: TGTGCCAGCAGATGGGGGACTAGCGCCACCGGGGAGCTGTTTTTT.

This clonotype was counted a few times. The chain couples TRBV20-1 to TRBJ2-7; D not certain. Germline V lookup: CDR1 DFQATT, CDR2 SNEGSKA (reference sequence). The CDR3 has 14 amino acids. V was pared by 0 bases and J by 0 bases, with 9 bases between. CDR3 nucleotide sequence: TGCAGTGCTAGAGATATAGGAAACTCCTACGAGCAGTACTTC. Protein: CSARDIGNSYEQYF.